Below are 3 T cell receptor beta chains sequenced from a single sample in a study of shared clonotypes between healthy human individuals. Generated by immunoSEQ multiplex PCR, the TCRdb table keeps only in-frame clones and is missing some. Here the sample spans about 96,000 clones, roughly 45% being singletons. Sequencing was carried out using PBMCs. All receptors derive from a woman in her thirties or forties in good health. Some clones in this sample may be carry-over from other donors' samples.

This clone was seen just once. The chain combines TRBV13 with TRBJ2-1; 8 nucleotides line up with TRBD2. V lost 5 bases and J lost 0; bases outside the gene matches: 6. This CDR3 has 16 amino acids. Germline CDR1 is PRHDT and CDR2 is FYEKMQ (reference sequence). The CDR3 reads CASSLESGSSYNEQFF. CDR3 nucleotide sequence: TGTGCCAGCAGCCTGGAGAGCGGGAGCTCCTACAATGAGCAGTTCTTC.

The genes are TRBV15 and TRBJ2-7; 10 positions agree with TRBD1. The CDR3 consists of 15 residues. Germline V gene lookup returns CDR1 LNHNV and CDR2 YYDKDF (reference sequence). V lost 1 base and J lost 6; bases outside the gene matches: 6. CDR3 loop: CATSRGGTGAGEQYF. As DNA, the CDR3 is TGTGCCACCAGCAGAGGGGGGACAGGGGCAGGCGAGCAGTACTTC.

A remark on this clone: This may be a read error, as it is one base from a much larger clone. The CDR3 ends on some other residue instead of the conserved phenylalanine or tryptophan, so this is likely a read error. This sequence joins TRBV11-3 and TRBJ2-7; D not certain. The CDR3 length is 8 residues. The ends were cut back, 9 bases at V and 4 bases at J, with 1 base in the middle. Germline lookup yields CDR1 SGHNT and CDR2 YENEEA. The CDR3 here is CASYEQYI. CDR3 in DNA: TGTGCCAGTTACGAGCAGTACATC.